Listed below are T cell receptor beta chains from one sample, sequenced in a study of shared clonotypes between healthy human individuals. Only in-frame clones appear in the TCRdb table, and some are missing; sequencing was by immunoSEQ multiplex PCR. The sample records about 1,500,000 clones, 96% being singletons. Sequencing was performed on naive CD4+ T cells sorted from blood. These receptors came from a man in his thirties or forties in good health. The CDR3 runs from the conserved cysteine through the conserved F or W. Each record gives: V gene, D gene, J gene, clone size, CDR3 length, CDR3 DNA, CDR3 protein. A D gene is named only where the DNA matches it firmly. Clone sizes are given selectively: once, few, many, or a class where the clone is expanded.

TRBV5-4,NA,TRBJ1-1,NA,15,TGTGCCAGCAGCTTGGTTCCGGGGTTCAACACTGAAGCTTTCTTT,CASSLVPGFNTEAFF
TRBV6-5,NA,TRBJ2-1,NA,15,TGTGCCAGCAGGTTTACAGGGTTGTCCTACAATGAGCAGTTCTTC,CASRFTGLSYNEQFF
TRBV11-2,NA,TRBJ2-6,NA,16,TGTGCCAGCAGCTCGTCTCAGGGGCTTGGGGCCAACGTCCTGACTTTC,CASSSSQGLGANVLTF
TRBV27,NA,TRBJ2-3,NA,13,TGTGCCAGCAGTTTTCGGGAGCTAGATACGCAGTATTTT,CASSFRELDTQYF
TRBV19,NA,TRBJ2-1,NA,15,TGTGCCAGTAGTATGGGCAGGGTAGACTACAATGAGCAGTTCTTC,CASSMGRVDYNEQFF
TRBV19,NA,TRBJ2-3,once,15,TGTGCCAGTAGTATATCCCTAACAGGAATGGATACGCAGTATTTT,CASSISLTGMDTQYF
TRBV6-1,NA,TRBJ2-3,once,12,TGTGCCAGCAGTGAAAGTTCGAATACGCAGTATTTT,CASSESSNTQYF
TRBV10-3,NA,TRBJ2-2,NA,14,TGTGCCATCACCCCCCGGCTTAACACCGGGGAGCTGTTTTTT,CAITPRLNTGELFF
TRBV5-5,NA,TRBJ1-5,NA,14,TGTGCCAGCAGCTTGGAAGTCAGTAGCCAGCCCCAGCATTTT,CASSLEVSSQPQHF
TRBV2,NA,TRBJ1-1,NA,13,TGTGCGAGCAGTCGAGCGGGGGGCACTGAAGCTTTCTTT,CASSRAGGTEAFF
TRBV7-8,NA,TRBJ2-7,NA,16,TGTGCCAGCAGCTCCGGATCGAAGGGGGGCTCCTACGAGCAGTACTTC,CASSSGSKGGSYEQYF
TRBV7-6,NA,TRBJ1-4,NA,16,TGTGCCAGCAGCTCCGTGTACAGCAAAACTAATGAAAAACTGTTTTTT,CASSSVYSKTNEKLFF
TRBV6-5,TRBD1,TRBJ2-7,once,15,TGTGCCAGCAGACAGACAGGGGTTGGAGTCTACGAGCAGTACTTC,CASRQTGVGVYEQYF
TRBV6-1,TRBD1,TRBJ2-3,NA,20,TGTGCCAGCAGTGAACGCTGGCAGGGGGCTTGGCTAGCGTACGCAGATACGCAGTATTTT,CASSERWQGAWLAYADTQYF
TRBV28,NA,TRBJ1-1,NA,15,TGTGCCAGCAGTTTAATGGACCGGAGGGGGACTGAAGCTTTCTTT,CASSLMDRRGTEAFF
TRBV18,TRBD1,TRBJ2-1,NA,17,TGTGCCAGCTCACCCCTCCCGGGGACAGGGTTCTACAATGAGCAGTTCTTC,CASSPLPGTGFYNEQFF
TRBV30,NA,TRBJ2-2,NA,15,TGTGCCTGGAGCCCCCTCGCTAGCAGTACCGGGGAGCTGTTTTTT,CAWSPLASSTGELFF
TRBV7-3,NA,TRBJ2-2,once,15,TGTGCCAGCAGCTTTACGGGGCAGAACACCGGGGAGCTGTTTTTT,CASSFTGQNTGELFF
TRBV7-6,NA,TRBJ1-1,NA,13,TGTGCCAGCAGCCTCCTAATGAACACTGAAGCTTTCTTT,CASSLLMNTEAFF
TRBV7-2,TRBD1,TRBJ2-7,NA,16,TGTGCCAGCAGCTTATACCCGGGACAGGGGGCCCCCCTAAGGCACTTC,CASSLYPGQGAPLRHF
TRBV5-8,TRBD1,TRBJ2-1,once,15,TGTGCCAGCAGCTTGGCGGGACAGTACTACAATGAGCAGTTCTTC,CASSLAGQYYNEQFF
TRBV6-9,NA,TRBJ2-2,NA,13,TGTGCCAGCAGCAAACAGGACGGCGGGGAGCTGTTTTTT,CASSKQDGGELFF
TRBV6-5,TRBD1,TRBJ1-1,NA,14,TGTGCCAGCAGCTTCGACAGGGACACCACTGAAGCTTTCTTT,CASSFDRDTTEAFF
TRBV10-1,TRBD2,TRBJ2-1,NA,13,TGCGCCACCCAAGCGGGAGCGATCAATGAGCAGTTCTTC,CATQAGAINEQFF
TRBV10-1,NA,TRBJ1-1,NA,15,TGCGCCAGCAGTGAGTCGAAATCGGGGGGCCCTGAAGCTTTCTTT,CASSESKSGGPEAFF
TRBV29-1,NA,TRBJ2-2,once,15,TGCAGCGTGTCGGGACACCCGGATCGCACCGGGGAGCTGTTTTTT,CSVSGHPDRTGELFF
TRBV7-8,TRBD1,TRBJ2-7,NA,14,TGTGCCAGCAGCTCCTTAGGGGGCCGCTACGAGCAGTACTTC,CASSSLGGRYEQYF
TRBV10-3,NA,TRBJ1-1,NA,13,TGTGCCATCAGTGAGTCCACGAACACTGAAGCTTTCTTT,CAISESTNTEAFF
TRBV18,TRBD1,TRBJ1-1,NA,15,TGTGCCAGCTCACCCGTGACAGGGAGAACGGTTGAAGCTTTCTTT,CASSPVTGRTVEAFF
TRBV19,TRBD1,TRBJ2-1,once,15,TGTGCCAGTAGTACAGACCGGGACAGCTACAATGAGCAGTTCTTC,CASSTDRDSYNEQFF
TRBV5-6,NA,TRBJ1-2,NA,15,TGTGCCAGCAGAAAATTTGAGGAAGTAAGGGATGGCTACACCTTC,CASRKFEEVRDGYTF
TRBV5-1,TRBD1,TRBJ2-6,NA,19,TGCGCCAGCAGCGGGGACAGGGAAATGGTAAACGCTGGGGCCAACGTCCTGACTTTC,CASSGDREMVNAGANVLTF
TRBV10-1,NA,TRBJ2-3,NA,15,TGCGCCAGCAGTAGTAGTCGGGATAACACAGATACGCAGTATTTT,CASSSSRDNTDTQYF
TRBV6-1,NA,TRBJ2-4,NA,15,TGTGCCAGCGGTCGGGTGAGGGGGGCCAAAAACATTCAGTACTTC,CASGRVRGAKNIQYF
TRBV28,NA,TRBJ1-2,few,12,TGTGCCAGCAGTGGGGGAACAGAGGGCTACACCTTC,CASSGGTEGYTF
TRBV28,NA,TRBJ1-2,NA,15,TGTGCCAGCACCATTGGGTCACGGGGGAACTATGGCTACACCTTC,CASTIGSRGNYGYTF
TRBV20-1,NA,TRBJ2-2,NA,9,TGCAGTGCTAGCGGGGAGCTGTTTTTT,CSASGELFF
TRBV6-6,TRBD1,TRBJ2-7,NA,15,TGTGCCAGCAGTTACACCGGGACAGGGTGGTACGAGCAGTACTTC,CASSYTGTGWYEQYF
TRBV6-5,TRBD2,TRBJ2-3,NA,16,TGTGCCAGCAGTTACCTTAGCGGGAGAAGCACAGATACGCAGTATTTT,CASSYLSGRSTDTQYF
TRBV7-2,NA,TRBJ2-1,NA,15,TGTGCCAGCAGCTTAGCGGGTCCCGCCTACAATGAGCAGTTCTTC,CASSLAGPAYNEQFF
TRBV29-1,NA,TRBJ2-5,NA,12,TGCAGCGTCGGACAAGCCCAAGAGACCCAGTACTTC,CSVGQAQETQYF
TRBV6-5,NA,TRBJ2-7,NA,14,TGTGCCAGCAGTTACTCGAATAACGGCTACGAGCAGTACTTC,CASSYSNNGYEQYF